Detailed here is one TCR beta chain. This sample is drawn from a study of Ad26.COV2.S vaccination and SARS-CoV-2 variants. The CDR3 is made up of 13 amino acids. Germline-derived CDR1 and CDR2 are SGHRS and YFSETQ. The V end was cut by 0 bases, the J end by 5 bases, with 7 bases between. The table came from immunoSEQ multiplex PCR; TCRdb's copy has only in-frame clones and leaves some out. The sample lists about 350,000 clones; approximately 86% were seen once. Treatment: 15 to 20 received Ad26.COV2.S at low or high dose, single or two shots; 5 received placebo; per-sample allocation not given. The study sampled participants on day 63 after the first vaccine or placebo injection. This person who donated was an adult of 18-55 years in Boston.

The gene calls are TRBV5-1 and TRBJ2-3; D is ambiguous. This specimen consisted of peripheral blood, obtained in a trial of Ad26.COV2.S vaccine versus placebo. This sequence was found in a person aged 18 to 59 who received the Ad26.COV2.S COVID-19 vaccine or a placebo. CDR3 residues: CASSLGREDTQYF. In nucleotides, the CDR3 is TGCGCCAGCAGCTTGGGTCGTGAAGATACGCAGTATTTT.